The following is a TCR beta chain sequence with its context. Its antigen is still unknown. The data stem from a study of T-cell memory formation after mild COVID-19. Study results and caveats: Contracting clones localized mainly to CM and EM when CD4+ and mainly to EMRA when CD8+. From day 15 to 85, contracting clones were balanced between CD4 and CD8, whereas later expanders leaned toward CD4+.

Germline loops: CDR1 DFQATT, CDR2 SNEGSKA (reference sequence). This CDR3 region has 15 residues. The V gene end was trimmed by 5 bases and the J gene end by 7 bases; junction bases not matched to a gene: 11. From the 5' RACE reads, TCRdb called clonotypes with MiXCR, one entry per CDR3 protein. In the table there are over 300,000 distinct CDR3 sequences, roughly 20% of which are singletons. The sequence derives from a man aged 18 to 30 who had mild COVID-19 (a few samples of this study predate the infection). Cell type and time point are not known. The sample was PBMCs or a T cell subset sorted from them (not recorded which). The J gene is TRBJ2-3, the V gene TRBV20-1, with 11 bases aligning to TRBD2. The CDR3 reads CSAPLAGGVMNTQYF. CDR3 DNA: TGCAGTGCTCCTTTAGCGGGGGGGGTAATGAATACGCAGTATTTT.